This TCR beta chain emerged from a study of blood T cell repertoires in COVID-19. Study-wide background: Spain, Italy and the United States supplied samples that represented acute and convalescent COVID-19. Sample material is recorded as cDNA or gDNA derived from T cells, B-cell-depleted T cells, or PBMCs.

In the original analysis: From reference gene primer amplification, estimates of nucleated cell counts were derived. Produced via immunoSEQ multiplex PCR; TCRdb's table is partial and in-frame only. D and trimming were read from the DNA, whereas the V and J calls and clone size are those reported in that table. The sample has around 220,000 clones; under 90% are singletons. Deletions cut 0 bases from V and 7 bases from J, with 13 bases between. Germline CDR1 is SGHRS and CDR2 is YFSETQ. The CDR3 sequence is 15 residues long. Sequenced sample: peripheral blood. This receptor was identified in a man aged 45-65 years with acute or convalescent COVID-19. J is TRBJ1-4 and V is TRBV5-1; a weak D match, TRBD1 (5 bases). CDR3 coding DNA: TGCGCCAGCAGCTTGGTAGCCAGGGTTGGTGAAAAACTGTTTTTT. This sequence encodes CASSLVARVGEKLFF.